One sample yielded the 10 T cell receptor beta chains listed below, sequenced in a study of response to subunit inactivated influenza vaccine. TCRdb redid the calling of the RT-PCR reads with MiXCR, one entry per CDR3 protein. Here the sample spans about 530,000 distinct CDR3 sequences, 10% to 15% being singletons. Sample: PBMCs from blood, taken about 40 days after vaccination. The receptors come from a man between 45 and 60 years old who received an inactivated influenza vaccine.

This clonotype was picked up many times. The V gene is TRBV10-3, the J gene TRBJ1-5; D unclear. The CDR3 length is 16 residues. Trimming took off 0 bases at V and 0 bases at J, with 9 bases between the two ends. Germline V lookup: CDR1 ENHRY, CDR2 SYGVKD. CDR3 loop: CAISESMVYSNQPQHF. The CDR3 DNA reads as TGTGCCATCAGTGAGTCGATGGTTTATAGCAATCAGCCCCAGCATTTT.

The V and J genes are TRBV11-2 and TRBJ2-1, with 14 bases lining up with TRBD2. V shed 5 bases, J shed 6 bases, and the junction held 9 bases outside the gene matches. From germline, CDR1 is SGHAT and CDR2 FQNNGV. The CDR3 covers 17 residues. CDR3 DNA sequence: TGTGCCAGCAGCCGAAGACTAGCGGGGGGGCTCCCCAATGAGCAGTTCTTC. Protein sequence: CASSRRLAGGLPNEQFF.

V usage is TRBV7-8 and J usage is TRBJ2-7; 16 bases are a match to TRBD2. This CDR3 region has 18 residues. The V and J ends lost 0 bases and 2 bases, in that order; junction bases with no gene match: 4. From germline, CDR1 is SGHVS and CDR2 FQNEAQ. Here the CDR3 DNA reads TGTGCCAGCAGCTTAGCCACCGGGACTAGCGGGAGGGCCTACGAGCAGTACTTC. Protein product: CASSLATGTSGRAYEQYF.

The gene calls are TRBV20-1 and TRBJ1-1; the D is unclear. The CDR3 is made up of 13 amino acids. The V end was cut by 3 bases, the J end by 4 bases, with 12 bases between. The germline CDR1 and CDR2 sequences are DFQATT and SNEGSKA (reference sequence). CDR3 DNA sequence: TGCAGTGCTAGCGGGGTGGCGGCCACTGAAGCTTTCTTT. It specifies CSASGVAATEAFF.

This clonotype was seen repeatedly, ten times or more. This chain connects TRBV10-3 to TRBJ1-3, with D hard to call. This CDR3 has 15 amino acids. Trimming left V 2 bases short and J 0 bases short, with 8 bases between. Germline V gene sequence: CDR1 ENHRY, CDR2 SYGVKD. The CDR3 DNA reads as TGTGCCATCAGTGAGATGGGTCTCTCTGGAAACACCATATATTTT. Protein product: CAISEMGLSGNTIYF.

This clonotype was seen ten or more times. This chain uses TRBV12-3 or TRBV12-4 with TRBJ1-6; 7 bases are a match to TRBD1. This CDR3 is built from 15 residues. Trimming at V came to 1 base and at J to 5 bases, leaving 2 bases not matched to a gene. The CDR3 region is CASSLVGTDNSPLHF. CDR3 DNA: TGTGCCAGCAGTTTAGTCGGGACAGATAATTCACCCCTCCACTTT.

This clonotype showed up many times. The V call is TRBV10-2, the J call TRBJ2-7; 7 bases line up with TRBD1. The trim removed 10 bases at V and 4 bases at J, leaving 10 bases unmatched. The germline gives CDR1 WSHSY, CDR2 SAAADI. CDR3 size: 13 residues. The CDR3 region has the DNA TGCGCCACTAAAGGACAGGATCGATACGAGCAGTACTTC. Residues: CATKGQDRYEQYF.

This clonotype was picked up a small number of times. This chain uses TRBV29-1 with TRBJ1-5; D may be TRBD1 (5 bases). The V end lost 3 bases, the J end lost 1 base, and 7 bases lay between the germline ends. The V gene's germline CDR1 is SQVTM and CDR2 ANQGSEA. The CDR3 consists of 13 residues. The CDR3 here is CSVEEGSNQPQHF. The CDR3 bases are TGCAGCGTTGAGGAGGGGAGCAATCAGCCCCAGCATTTT.

This clonotype was seen a few times. The chain couples TRBV12-3 or TRBV12-4 to TRBJ1-2; D not certain. Trimming shortened V by 1 base and J by 3 bases, and 9 bases separated the two germline ends. The length of the CDR3 is 14 residues. Here the CDR3 reads CASSLGAQDYGYTF. Written as DNA, the CDR3 is TGTGCCAGCAGTTTAGGGGCCCAGGACTATGGCTACACCTTC.

In its sample, this clonotype was seen a few times. V is TRBV20-1 and J is TRBJ2-7; 9 nucleotides line up with TRBD2. The CDR3 is 15 amino acids. With 3 bases clipped from V and 2 bases from J, the junction kept 8 bases outside the gene matches. CDR1 is DFQATT, CDR2 SNEGSKA, per germline (reference sequence). DNA of the CDR3: TGCAGTGCTAGTCCTAGCGGGATACTGCCCTACGAGCAGTACTTC. Translated: CSASPSGILPYEQYF.